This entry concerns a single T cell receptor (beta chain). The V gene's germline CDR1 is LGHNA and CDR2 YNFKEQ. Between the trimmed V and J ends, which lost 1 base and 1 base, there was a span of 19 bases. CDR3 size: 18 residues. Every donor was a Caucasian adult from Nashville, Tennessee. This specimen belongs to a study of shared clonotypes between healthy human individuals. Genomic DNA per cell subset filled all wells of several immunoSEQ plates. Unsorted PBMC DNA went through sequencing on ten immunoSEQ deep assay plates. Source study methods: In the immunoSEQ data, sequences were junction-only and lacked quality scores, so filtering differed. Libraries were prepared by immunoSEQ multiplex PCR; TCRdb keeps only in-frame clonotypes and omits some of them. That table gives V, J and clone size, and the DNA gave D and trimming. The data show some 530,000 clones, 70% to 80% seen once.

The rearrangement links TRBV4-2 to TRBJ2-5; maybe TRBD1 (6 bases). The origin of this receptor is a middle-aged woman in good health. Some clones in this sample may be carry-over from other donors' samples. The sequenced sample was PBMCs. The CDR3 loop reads CASSQGSTGMGSQETQYF. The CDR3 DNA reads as TGTGCCAGCAGCCAAGGGTCCACAGGGATGGGTAGCCAAGAGACCCAGTACTTC.